The entry below describes one TCR beta chain. Its target is not known. Primers for the PCR totalled 60 Vbeta and 13 Jbeta. Assay: immunoSEQ multiplex PCR; the TCRdb copy retains only in-frame clones and omits some. The table lists 100,000 or so clones, about 70% of them singletons. There are 11 residues in the CDR3. Trimming removed 7 bases at V and 7 bases at J, with 10 bases between. CDR1 SNHLY and CDR2 FYNNEI come from the germline V gene. The source of the sample is a study of cytomegalovirus exposure and HLA in healthy donors. About the research overall: Falling in the Caucasian-associated ancestry cluster were 81% of 398 genotyped donors. Findings and caveats of the study: Later on, analysis showed that most CMV-associated TCR beta chains appeared to be HLA-restricted. In a later analysis, TCR beta V- and J-gene trimming showed a link to a missense DCLRE1C variant.

The genes are TRBV2 and TRBJ1-2; D gene ambiguous. The sequence came from a woman between 35 and 50 years old in good health and CMV-seronegative. Material for sequencing was PBMCs. The CDR3 protein is CASNGPFGYTF. The DNA of the CDR3 is TGTGCCAGCAACGGTCCCTTTGGCTACACCTTC.